This T cell receptor (beta chain) was recorded in a study of CD8 T cells in ankylosing spondylitis. Study-level points and caveats: What appeared characteristic of ankylosing spondylitis blood was a TCR beta motif of fewer than ten highly homologous variants. Clones linked to disease were reported to show significant enrichment in matched ankylosing spondylitis synovial fluid.

Quantitative 5'-RACE with molecular barcodes generated TCR beta libraries. TCRdb reprocessed the 5' RACE reads via MiXCR and lists one record per CDR3 protein. The sample records 450,000 to 550,000 distinct CDR3 sequences, over 4% being singletons. This clonotype was counted ten times or more. As yet, its antigen is unknown. Material: blood, either unsorted or a sorted T cell fraction (not recorded which). The sequence derives from a male donor with ankylosing spondylitis.

The CDR3 DNA is TGTGCCAGCAGTTACATTAATTCACCCCTCCACTTT. Translation: CASSYINSPLHF. The chain recombines TRBV6-5 with TRBJ1-6; D unresolved. Deletions cut 2 bases from V and 6 bases from J, with 2 bases between. The germline V gene encodes CDR1 MNHEY and CDR2 SVGAGI. The CDR3 sequence is 12 residues long.